This T cell receptor (beta chain) was sequenced during a study of CD8+ T cells in alopecia areata. Markers including CD4, CD8alpha, NKG2D and NKG2ACE guided sorting of pooled cutaneous lymph node cells. This clone showed up just a few times. Gene names follow the mouse nomenclature. From the germline J gene comes the end of the CDR3, since the read stops 4 residues before it. Other DNA sequences of this sample code for an identical CDR3. Trimming at V came to 1 base and at J to 0 bases, leaving 0 bases not matched to a gene. Germline V gives CDR1 NSHNY, CDR2 SYGAGN. CDR3 length: 14 amino acids. Once RNA had been extracted, it was reverse transcribed into cDNA to act as the sequencing template. The data were produced by immunoSEQ multiplex PCR, yet TCRdb's version contains in-frame clones alone and is incomplete. Observed in the sample are 250,000 or so clones, none of them singletons.

The receptor was derived from a C3H/HeJ mouse with alopecia areata. This line is of MHC haplotype H2-k. Input material: CD4+ T cells sorted from a lymph node. The chain couples TRBV13-1 to TRBJ2-7; 8 nucleotides line up with TRBD2. CDR3: CASSDLGGSYEQYF. The sequenced part of the CDR3 DNA is TGTGCCAGCAGTGATCTGGGGGGCTCCTAT.